The sequence of this TCR beta chain was determined in a study of T cell changes during pregnancy in multiple sclerosis. Clones were read by immunoSEQ multiplex PCR, and TCRdb kept only the in-frame ones, dropping some. The sample holds 35,000 to 45,000 clones; 91% are singletons and the top ten take 0.5%. Germline CDR1 reads SGHTA; CDR2 reads FQGTGA. Trimming stripped 2 bases from V and 1 base from J, with 8 bases between. The CDR3 extends over 14 amino acids. This chain connects TRBV7-3 to TRBJ1-1, with D possibly being TRBD1 (5 bases). This sequence originates from a female donor in good health, enrolled as a control in a pregnancy study. The sample here was CD4+ T cells from peripheral blood mononuclear cells, taken in the second trimester of pregnancy. The CDR3 loop reads CASSLLGANTEAFF. For the CDR3, the DNA is TGTGCCAGCAGCTTACTTGGGGCGAACACTGAAGCTTTCTTT.